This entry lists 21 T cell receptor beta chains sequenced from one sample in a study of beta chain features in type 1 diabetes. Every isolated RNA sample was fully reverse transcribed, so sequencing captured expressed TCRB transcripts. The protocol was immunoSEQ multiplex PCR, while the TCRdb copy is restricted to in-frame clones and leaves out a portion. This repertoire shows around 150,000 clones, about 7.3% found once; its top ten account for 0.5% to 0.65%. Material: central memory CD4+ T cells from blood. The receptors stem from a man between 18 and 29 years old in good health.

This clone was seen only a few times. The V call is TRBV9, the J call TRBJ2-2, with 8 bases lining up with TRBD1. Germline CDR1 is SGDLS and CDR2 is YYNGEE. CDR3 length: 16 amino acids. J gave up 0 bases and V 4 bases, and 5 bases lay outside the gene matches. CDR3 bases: TGTGCCAGCAGCCTGGACAGGGTTTCGAACACCGGGGAGCTGTTTTTT. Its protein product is CASSLDRVSNTGELFF.

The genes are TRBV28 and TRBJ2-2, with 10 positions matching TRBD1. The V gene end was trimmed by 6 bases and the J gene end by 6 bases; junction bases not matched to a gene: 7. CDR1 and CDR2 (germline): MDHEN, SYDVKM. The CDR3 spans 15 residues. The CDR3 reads CASRAGTGVSGELFF. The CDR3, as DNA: TGTGCCAGCAGGGCCGGGACAGGGGTCTCCGGGGAGCTGTTTTTT.

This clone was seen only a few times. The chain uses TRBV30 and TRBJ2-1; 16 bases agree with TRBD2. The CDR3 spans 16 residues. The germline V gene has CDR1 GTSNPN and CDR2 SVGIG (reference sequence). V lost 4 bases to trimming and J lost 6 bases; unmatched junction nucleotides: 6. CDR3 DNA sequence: TGTGCCTGGAACCGGGGACTAGCGGGAGGGGTCAATGAGCAGTTCTTC. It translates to CAWNRGLAGGVNEQFF.

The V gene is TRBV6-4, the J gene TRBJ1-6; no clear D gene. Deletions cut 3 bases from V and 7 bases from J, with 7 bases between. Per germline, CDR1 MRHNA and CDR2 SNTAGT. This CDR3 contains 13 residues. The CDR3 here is CASSETANSPLHF. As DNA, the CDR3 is TGTGCCAGCAGTGAAACAGCAAATTCACCCCTCCACTTT.

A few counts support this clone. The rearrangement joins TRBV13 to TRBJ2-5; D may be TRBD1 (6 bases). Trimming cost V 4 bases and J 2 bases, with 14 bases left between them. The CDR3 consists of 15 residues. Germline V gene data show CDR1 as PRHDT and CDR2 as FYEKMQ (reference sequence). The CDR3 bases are TGTGCCAGCAGCTCGACAGGCCCCTCTCAAGAGACCCAGTACTTC. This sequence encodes CASSSTGPSQETQYF.

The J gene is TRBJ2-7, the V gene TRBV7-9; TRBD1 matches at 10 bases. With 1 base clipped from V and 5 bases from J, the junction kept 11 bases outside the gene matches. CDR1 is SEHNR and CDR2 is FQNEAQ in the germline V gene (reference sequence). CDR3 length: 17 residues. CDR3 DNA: TGTGCCAGCAGCTTAGGAGGTGGGGGACAGGGGAATCACGAGCAGTACTTC. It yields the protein CASSLGGGGQGNHEQYF.

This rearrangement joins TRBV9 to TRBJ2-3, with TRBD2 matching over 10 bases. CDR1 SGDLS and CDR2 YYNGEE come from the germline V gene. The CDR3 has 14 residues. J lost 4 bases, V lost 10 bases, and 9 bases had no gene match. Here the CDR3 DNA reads TGTGCCCCGATACTAGCGGGAATGGCAGATACGCAGTATTTT. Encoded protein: CAPILAGMADTQYF.

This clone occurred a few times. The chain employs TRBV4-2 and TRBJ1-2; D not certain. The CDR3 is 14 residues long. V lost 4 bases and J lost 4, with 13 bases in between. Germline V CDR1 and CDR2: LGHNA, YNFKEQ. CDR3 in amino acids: CASSPGEESYGYTF. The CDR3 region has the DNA TGTGCCAGCAGCCCTGGGGAGGAAAGCTATGGCTACACCTTC.

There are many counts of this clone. DNA for the CDR3: TGTGCCAGCAGCCCTCAGGCCGGCGGGGCCAACGTCCTGACTTTC. Protein product: CASSPQAGGANVLTF. V is TRBV7-9 and J is TRBJ2-6, with D unresolved. The CDR3 length is 15 residues. The V and J ends lost 5 bases and 4 bases respectively, with 12 bases between them. The germline gives CDR1 SEHNR, CDR2 FQNEAQ (reference sequence). Together with reference TRBV7-9 and TRBJ2-6, the CDR3 gives the full variable domain: DTGVSQNPRHKITKRGQNVTFRCDPISEHNRLYWYRQTLGQGPEFLTYFQNEAQLEKSRLLSDRFSAERPKGSFSTLEIQRTEQGDSAMYLCASSPQAGGANVLTFGAGSRLTVL.

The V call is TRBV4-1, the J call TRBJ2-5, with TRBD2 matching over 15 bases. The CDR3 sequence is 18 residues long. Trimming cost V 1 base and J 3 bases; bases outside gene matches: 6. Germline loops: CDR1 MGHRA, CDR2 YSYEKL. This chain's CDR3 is CASSQGGGLAGGEETQYF. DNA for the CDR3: TGCGCCAGCAGCCAAGGAGGGGGACTAGCGGGAGGCGAAGAGACCCAGTACTTC.

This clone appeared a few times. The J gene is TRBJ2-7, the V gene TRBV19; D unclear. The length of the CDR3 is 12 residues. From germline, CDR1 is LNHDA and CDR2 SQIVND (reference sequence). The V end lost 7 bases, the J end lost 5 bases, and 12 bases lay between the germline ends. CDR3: CASNTGWDEQYF. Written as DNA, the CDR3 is TGTGCCAGTAATACCGGGTGGGACGAGCAGTACTTC.

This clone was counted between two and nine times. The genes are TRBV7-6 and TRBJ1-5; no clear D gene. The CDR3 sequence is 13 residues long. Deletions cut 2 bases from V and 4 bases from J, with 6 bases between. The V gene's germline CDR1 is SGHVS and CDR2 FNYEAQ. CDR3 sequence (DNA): TGTGCCAGCAGCTTACAACAGAATCAGCCCCAGCATTTT. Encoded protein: CASSLQQNQPQHF.

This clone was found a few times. As DNA, the CDR3 is TGTGCCAGCAGCCCGGGACAGGGTCGATATGGCTACACCTTC. Its protein product is CASSPGQGRYGYTF. This chain connects TRBV4-2 to TRBJ1-2; 9 nucleotides align to TRBD1. With 4 bases clipped from V and 5 bases from J, the junction kept 5 bases outside the gene matches. Germline V lookup: CDR1 LGHNA, CDR2 YNFKEQ. This CDR3 contains 14 residues.

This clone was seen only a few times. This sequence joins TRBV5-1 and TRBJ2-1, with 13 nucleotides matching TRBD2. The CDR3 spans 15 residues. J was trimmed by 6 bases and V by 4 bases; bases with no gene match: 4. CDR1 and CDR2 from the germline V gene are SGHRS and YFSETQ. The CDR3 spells CASSPGTSGTNEQFF. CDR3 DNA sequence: TGCGCCAGCAGCCCAGGGACTAGCGGGACCAATGAGCAGTTCTTC.

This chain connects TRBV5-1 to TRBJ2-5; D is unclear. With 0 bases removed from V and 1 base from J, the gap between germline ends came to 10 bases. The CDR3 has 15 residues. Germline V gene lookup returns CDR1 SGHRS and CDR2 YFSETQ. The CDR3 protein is CASSLGANIQETQYF. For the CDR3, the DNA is TGCGCCAGCAGCTTGGGGGCAAATATCCAAGAGACCCAGTACTTC. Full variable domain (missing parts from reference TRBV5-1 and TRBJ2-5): KAGVTQTPRYLIKTRGQQVTLSCSPISGHRSVSWYQQTPGQGLQFLFEYFSETQRNKGNFPGRFSGRQFSNSRSEMNVSTLELGDSALYLCASSLGANIQETQYFGPGTRLLVL.

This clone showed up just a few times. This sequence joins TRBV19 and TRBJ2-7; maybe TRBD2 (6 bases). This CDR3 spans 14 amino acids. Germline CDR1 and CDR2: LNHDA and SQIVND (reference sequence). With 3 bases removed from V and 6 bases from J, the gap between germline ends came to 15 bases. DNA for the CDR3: TGTGCCAGTAGTATGCAGGGCGGGAACCTCGAGCAGTACTTC. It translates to CASSMQGGNLEQYF.

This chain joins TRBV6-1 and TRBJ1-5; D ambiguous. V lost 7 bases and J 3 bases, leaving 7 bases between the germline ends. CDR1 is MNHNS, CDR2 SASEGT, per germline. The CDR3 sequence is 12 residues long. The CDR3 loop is CASTEANQPQHF. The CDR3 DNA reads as TGTGCCAGCACTGAGGCCAATCAGCCCCAGCATTTT.

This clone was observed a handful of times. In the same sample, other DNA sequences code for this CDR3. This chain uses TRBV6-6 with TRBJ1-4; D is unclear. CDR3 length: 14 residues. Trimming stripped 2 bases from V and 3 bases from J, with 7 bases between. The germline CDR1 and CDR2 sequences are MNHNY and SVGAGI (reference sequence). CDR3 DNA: TGTGCCAGCAGTTACGGCGGGTCTAATGAAAAACTGTTTTTT. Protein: CASSYGGSNEKLFF.

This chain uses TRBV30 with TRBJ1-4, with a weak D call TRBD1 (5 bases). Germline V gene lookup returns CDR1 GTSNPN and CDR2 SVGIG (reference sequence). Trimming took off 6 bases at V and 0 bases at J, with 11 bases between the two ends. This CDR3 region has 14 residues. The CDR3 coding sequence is TGTGCCTGTCGACAGTTGACAACTAATGAAAAACTGTTTTTT. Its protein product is CACRQLTTNEKLFF.

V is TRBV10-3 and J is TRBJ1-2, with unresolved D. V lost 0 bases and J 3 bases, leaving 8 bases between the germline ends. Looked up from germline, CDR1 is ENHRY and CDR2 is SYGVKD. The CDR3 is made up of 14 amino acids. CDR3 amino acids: CAISESTRYYGYTF. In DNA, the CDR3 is TGTGCCATCAGTGAGTCGACCAGGTACTATGGCTACACCTTC.

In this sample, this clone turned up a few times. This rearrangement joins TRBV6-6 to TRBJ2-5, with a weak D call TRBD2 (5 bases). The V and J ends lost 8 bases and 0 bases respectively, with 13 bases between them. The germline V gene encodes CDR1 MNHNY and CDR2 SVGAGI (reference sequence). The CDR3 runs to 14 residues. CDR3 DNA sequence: TGTGCCAGCGGAGGACTCCCGTACCAAGAGACCCAGTACTTC. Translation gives CASGGLPYQETQYF.